This T cell receptor (beta chain) was sequenced in a study of technical replicates of blood from a few donors. Libraries were prepared by immunoSEQ multiplex PCR; TCRdb keeps only in-frame clonotypes and omits some of them. The sample carries under 110,000 clones, nearly 96% recorded once. The germline CDR1 and CDR2 sequences are SGHDT and YYEEEE. Deletions cut 1 base from V and 2 bases from J, with 9 bases between. The CDR3 totals 14 residues. The sample was T cells isolated from PBMCs. This sequence was found in a human donor in good health. The chain recombines TRBV5-6 with TRBJ1-1; D is uncertain. The CDR3 bases are TGTGCCAGCAGCTTGAGTCTTAGAAACACTGAAGCTTTCTTT. Encoded protein: CASSLSLRNTEAFF.